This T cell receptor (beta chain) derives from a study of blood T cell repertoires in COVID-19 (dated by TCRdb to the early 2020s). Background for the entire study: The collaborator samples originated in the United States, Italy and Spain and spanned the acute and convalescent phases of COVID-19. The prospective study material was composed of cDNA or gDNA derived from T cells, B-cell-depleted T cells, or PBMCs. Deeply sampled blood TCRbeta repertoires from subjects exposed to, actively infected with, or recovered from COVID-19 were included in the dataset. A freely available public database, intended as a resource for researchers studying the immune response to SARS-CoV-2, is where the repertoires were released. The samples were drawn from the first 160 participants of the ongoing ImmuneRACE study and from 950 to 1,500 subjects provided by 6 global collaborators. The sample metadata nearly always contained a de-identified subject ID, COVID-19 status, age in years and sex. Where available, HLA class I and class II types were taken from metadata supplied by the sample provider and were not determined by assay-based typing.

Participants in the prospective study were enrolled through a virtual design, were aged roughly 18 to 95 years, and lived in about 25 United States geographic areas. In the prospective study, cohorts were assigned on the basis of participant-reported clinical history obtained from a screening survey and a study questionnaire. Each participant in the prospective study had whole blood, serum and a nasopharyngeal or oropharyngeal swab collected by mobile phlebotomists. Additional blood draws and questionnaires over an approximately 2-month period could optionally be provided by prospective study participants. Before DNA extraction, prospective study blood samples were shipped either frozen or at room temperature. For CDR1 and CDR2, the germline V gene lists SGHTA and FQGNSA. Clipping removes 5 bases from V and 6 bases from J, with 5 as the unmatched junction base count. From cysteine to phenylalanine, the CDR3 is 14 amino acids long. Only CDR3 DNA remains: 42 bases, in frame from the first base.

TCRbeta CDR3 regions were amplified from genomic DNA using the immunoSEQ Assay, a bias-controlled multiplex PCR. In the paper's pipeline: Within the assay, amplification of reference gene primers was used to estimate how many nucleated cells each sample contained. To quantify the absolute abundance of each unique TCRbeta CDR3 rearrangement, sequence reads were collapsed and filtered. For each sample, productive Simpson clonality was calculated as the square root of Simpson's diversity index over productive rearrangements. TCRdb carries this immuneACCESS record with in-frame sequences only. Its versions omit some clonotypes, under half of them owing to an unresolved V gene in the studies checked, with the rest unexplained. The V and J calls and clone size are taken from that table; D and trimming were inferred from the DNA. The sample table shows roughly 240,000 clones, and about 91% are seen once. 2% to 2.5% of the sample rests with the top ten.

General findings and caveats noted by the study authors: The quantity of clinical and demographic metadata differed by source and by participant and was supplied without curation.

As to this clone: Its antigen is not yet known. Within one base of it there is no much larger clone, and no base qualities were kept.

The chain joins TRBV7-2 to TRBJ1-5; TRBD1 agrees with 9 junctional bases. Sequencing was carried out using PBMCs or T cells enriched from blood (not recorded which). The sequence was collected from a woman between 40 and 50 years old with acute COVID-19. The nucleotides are TGTGCCAGCAGCCATGGGACAGGGATTCAGCCCCAGCATTTT. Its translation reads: CASSHGTGIQPQHF.